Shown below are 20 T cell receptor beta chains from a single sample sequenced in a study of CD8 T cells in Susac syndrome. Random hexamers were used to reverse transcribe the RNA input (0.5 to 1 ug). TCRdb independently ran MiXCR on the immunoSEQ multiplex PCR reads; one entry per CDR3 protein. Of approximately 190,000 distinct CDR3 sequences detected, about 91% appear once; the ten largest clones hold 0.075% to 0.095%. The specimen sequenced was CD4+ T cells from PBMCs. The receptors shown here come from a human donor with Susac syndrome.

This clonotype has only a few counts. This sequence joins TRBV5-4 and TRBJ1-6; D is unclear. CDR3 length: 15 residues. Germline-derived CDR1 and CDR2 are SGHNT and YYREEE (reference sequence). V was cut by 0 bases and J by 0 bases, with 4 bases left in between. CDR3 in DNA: TGTGCCAGCAGCTTGGATAGCTCCTATAATTCACCCCTCCACTTT. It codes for CASSLDSSYNSPLHF.

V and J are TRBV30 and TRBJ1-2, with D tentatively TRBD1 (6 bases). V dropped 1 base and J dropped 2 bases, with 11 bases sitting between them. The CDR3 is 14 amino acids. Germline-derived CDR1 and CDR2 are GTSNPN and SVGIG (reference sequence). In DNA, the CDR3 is TGTGCCTGGAGTGCCCCTACAGGGAACTATGGCTACACCTTC. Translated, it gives CAWSAPTGNYGYTF.

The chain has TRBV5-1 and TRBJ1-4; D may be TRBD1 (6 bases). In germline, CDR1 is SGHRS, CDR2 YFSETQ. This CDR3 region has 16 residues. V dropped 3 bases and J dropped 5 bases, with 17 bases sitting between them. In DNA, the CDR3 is TGCGCCAGCAGCTCTAGCCCGGACAGAAAGAATGAAAAACTGTTTTTT. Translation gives CASSSSPDRKNEKLFF.

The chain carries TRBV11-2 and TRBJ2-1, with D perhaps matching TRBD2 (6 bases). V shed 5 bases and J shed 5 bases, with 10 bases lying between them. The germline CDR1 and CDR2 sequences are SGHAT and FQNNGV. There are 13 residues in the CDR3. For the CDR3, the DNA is TGTGCCAGCAGCCCCGGACTACACAATGAGCAGTTCTTC. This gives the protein CASSPGLHNEQFF.

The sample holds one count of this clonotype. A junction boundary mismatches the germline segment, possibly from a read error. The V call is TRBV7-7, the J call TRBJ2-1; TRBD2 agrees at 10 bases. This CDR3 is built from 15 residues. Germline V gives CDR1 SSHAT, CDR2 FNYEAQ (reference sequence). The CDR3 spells CASSSGLAVTNEQFF. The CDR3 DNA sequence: TGTGCTAGCAGCTCAGGACTAGCGGTAACTAATGAGCAGTTCTTC.

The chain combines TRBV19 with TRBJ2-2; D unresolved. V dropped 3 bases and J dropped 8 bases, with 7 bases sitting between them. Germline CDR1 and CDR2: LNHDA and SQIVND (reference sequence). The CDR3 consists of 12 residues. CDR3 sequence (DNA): TGTGCCAGTAGTATTGGAACAGGGGAGCTGTTTTTT. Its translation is CASSIGTGELFF.

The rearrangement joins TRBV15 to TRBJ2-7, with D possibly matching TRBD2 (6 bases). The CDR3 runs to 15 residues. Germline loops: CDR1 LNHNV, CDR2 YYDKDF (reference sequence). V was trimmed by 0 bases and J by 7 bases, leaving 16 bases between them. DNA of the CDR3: TGTGCCACCAGCAGAGATATCTCGGGAGTCAGAGAGCAGTACTTC. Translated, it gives CATSRDISGVREQYF.

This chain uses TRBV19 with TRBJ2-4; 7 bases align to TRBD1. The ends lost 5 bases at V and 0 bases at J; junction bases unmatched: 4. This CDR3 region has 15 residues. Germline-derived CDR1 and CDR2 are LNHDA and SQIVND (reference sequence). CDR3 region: CASSEGQLAKNIQYF. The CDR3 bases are TGTGCCAGTAGTGAGGGACAGCTAGCCAAAAACATTCAGTACTTC.

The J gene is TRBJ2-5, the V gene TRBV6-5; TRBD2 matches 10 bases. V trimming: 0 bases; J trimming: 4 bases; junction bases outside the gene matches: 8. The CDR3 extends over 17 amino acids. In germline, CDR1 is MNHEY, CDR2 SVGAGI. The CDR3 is CASSYSKAGGLPETQYF. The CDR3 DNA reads TGTGCCAGCAGTTACTCGAAAGCGGGGGGGCTCCCAGAGACCCAGTACTTC.

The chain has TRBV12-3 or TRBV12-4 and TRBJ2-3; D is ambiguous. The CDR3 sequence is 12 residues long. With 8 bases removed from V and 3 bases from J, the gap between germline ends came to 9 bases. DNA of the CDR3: TGTGCCAGCCTACTAAATACAGATACGCAGTATTTT. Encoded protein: CASLLNTDTQYF.

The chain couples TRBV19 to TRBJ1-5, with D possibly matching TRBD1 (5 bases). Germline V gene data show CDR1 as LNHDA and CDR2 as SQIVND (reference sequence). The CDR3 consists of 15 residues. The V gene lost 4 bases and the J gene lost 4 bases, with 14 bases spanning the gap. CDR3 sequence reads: CASSRQNLGNQPQHF. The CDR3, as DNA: TGTGCCAGTAGTAGACAGAATCTAGGGAATCAGCCCCAGCATTTT. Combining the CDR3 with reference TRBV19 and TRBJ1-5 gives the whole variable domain DGGITQSPKYLFRKEGQNVTLSCEQNLNHDAMYWYRQDPGQGLRLIYYSQIVNDFQKGDIAEGYSVSREKKESFPLTVTSAQKNPTAFYLCASSRQNLGNQPQHFGDGTRLSIL.

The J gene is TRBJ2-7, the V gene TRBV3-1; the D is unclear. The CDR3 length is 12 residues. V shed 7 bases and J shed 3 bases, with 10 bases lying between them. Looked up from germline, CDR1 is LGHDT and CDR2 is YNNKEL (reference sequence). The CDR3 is CASMGNLYEQYF. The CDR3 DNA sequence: TGTGCCAGCATGGGTAACCTCTACGAGCAGTACTTC.

CDR3 DNA sequence: TGCAGCGCCTGGATGGGGCCGGGTCAGCCCCAGCATTTT. Translated, it gives CSAWMGPGQPQHF. The V call is TRBV29-1, the J call TRBJ1-5, with D possibly TRBD1 on 5 matching bases. Germline CDR1 is SQVTM and CDR2 is ANQGSEA. V was clipped by 7 bases and J by 6 bases, with 16 bases between them. The CDR3 extends over 13 amino acids. The full variable domain, with the rest looked up from reference TRBV29-1 and TRBJ1-5, is SAVISQKPSRDICQRGTSLTIQCQVDSQVTMMFWYRQQPGQSLTLIATANQGSEATYESGFVIDKFPISRPNLTFSTLTVSNMSPEDSSIYLCSAWMGPGQPQHFGDGTRLSIL.

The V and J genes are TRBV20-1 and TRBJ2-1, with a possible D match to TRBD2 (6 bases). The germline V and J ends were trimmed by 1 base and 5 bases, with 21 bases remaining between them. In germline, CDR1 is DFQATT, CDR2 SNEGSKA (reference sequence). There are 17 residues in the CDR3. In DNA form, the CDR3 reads TGCAGTGCTAGAGGGCTCATGACGGGAGCTGTGAACAATGAGCAGTTCTTC. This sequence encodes CSARGLMTGAVNNEQFF.

CDR3 residues: CASSQDEGRGYYGYTF. CDR3 coding DNA: TGTGCCAGCAGCCAAGATGAGGGCAGGGGTTACTATGGCTACACCTTC. The genes are TRBV14 and TRBJ1-2; maybe TRBD1 (6 bases). The ends were cut back, 0 bases at V and 3 bases at J, with 14 bases in the middle. Germline V CDR1 and CDR2: SGHDN, FVKESK. This CDR3 region has 16 residues.

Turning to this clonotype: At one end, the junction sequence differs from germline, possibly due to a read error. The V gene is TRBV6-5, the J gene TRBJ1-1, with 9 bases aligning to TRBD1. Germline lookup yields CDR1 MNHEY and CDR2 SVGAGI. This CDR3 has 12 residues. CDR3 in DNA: TGTGCCAGCAGTTACTCCGGGGACAGGGTGATCTTT. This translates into CASSYSGDRVIF.

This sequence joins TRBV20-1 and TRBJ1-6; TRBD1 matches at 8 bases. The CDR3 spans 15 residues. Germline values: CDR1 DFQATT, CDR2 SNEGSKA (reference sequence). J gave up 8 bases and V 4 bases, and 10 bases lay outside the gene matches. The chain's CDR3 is CSANTRTGGYSPLHF. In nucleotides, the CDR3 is TGCAGTGCTAATACACGAACAGGGGGGTATTCACCCCTCCACTTT.

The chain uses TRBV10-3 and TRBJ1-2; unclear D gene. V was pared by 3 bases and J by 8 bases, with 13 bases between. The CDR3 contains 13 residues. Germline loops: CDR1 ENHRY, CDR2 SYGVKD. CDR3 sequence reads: CAISEREGGGYTF. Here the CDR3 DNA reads TGTGCCATCAGTGAAAGGGAGGGCGGAGGCTACACCTTC.

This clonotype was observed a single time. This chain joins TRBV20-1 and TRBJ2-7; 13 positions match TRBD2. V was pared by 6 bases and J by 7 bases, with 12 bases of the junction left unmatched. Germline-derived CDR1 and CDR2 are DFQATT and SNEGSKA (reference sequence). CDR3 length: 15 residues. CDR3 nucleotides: TGCAGTGCCGGACTAGCGGGAGTCAATGCGCGTGAGCAGTACTTC. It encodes CSAGLAGVNAREQYF.

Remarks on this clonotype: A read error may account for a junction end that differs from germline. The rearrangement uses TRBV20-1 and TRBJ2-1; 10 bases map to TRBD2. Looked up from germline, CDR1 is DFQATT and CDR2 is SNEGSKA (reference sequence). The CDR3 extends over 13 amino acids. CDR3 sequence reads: CIPGAGGLNEQSF. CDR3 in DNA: TGCATCCCCGGAGCGGGAGGGCTCAATGAGCAGTCCTTC.